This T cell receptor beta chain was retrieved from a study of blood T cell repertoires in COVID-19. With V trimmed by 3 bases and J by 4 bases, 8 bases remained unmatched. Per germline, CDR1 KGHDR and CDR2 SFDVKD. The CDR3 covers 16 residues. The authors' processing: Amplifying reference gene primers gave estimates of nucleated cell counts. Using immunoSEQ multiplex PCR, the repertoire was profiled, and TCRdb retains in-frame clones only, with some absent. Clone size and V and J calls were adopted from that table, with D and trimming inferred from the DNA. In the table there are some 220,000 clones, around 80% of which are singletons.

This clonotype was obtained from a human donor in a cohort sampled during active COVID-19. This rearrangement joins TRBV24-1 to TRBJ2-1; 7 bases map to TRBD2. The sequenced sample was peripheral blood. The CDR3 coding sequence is TGTGCCACCAGTGATCGGGGGAGGGAGGGGTACAATGAGCAGTTCTTC. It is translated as CATSDRGREGYNEQFF.